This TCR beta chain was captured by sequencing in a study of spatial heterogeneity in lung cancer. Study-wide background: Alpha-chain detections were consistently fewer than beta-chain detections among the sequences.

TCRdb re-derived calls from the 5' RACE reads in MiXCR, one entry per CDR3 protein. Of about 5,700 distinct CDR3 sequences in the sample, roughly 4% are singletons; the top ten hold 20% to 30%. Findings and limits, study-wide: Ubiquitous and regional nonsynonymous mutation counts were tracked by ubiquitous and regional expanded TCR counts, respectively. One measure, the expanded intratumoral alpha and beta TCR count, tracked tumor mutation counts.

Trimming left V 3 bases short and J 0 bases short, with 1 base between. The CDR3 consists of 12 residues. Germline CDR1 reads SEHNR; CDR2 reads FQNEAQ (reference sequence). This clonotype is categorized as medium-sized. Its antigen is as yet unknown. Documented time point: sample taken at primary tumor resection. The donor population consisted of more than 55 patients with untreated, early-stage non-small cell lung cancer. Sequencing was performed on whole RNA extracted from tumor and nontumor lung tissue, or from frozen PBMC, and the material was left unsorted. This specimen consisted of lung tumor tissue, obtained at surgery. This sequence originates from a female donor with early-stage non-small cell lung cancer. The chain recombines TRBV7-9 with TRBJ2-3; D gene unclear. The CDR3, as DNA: TGTGCCAGCAGCTTCAGCACAGATACGCAGTATTTT. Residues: CASSFSTDTQYF.